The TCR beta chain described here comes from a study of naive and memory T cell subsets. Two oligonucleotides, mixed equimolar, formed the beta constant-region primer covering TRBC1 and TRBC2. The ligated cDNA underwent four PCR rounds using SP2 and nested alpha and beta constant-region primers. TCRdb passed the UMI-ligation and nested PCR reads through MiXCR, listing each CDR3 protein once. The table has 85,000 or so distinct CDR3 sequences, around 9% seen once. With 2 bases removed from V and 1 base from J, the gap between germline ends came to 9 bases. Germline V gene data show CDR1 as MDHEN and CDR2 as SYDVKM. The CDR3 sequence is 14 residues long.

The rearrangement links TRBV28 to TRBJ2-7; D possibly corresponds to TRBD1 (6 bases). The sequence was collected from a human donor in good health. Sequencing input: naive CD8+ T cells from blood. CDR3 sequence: CASSLQGSSYEQYF. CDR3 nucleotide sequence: TGTGCCAGCAGTTTACAGGGGTCATCCTACGAGCAGTACTTC.